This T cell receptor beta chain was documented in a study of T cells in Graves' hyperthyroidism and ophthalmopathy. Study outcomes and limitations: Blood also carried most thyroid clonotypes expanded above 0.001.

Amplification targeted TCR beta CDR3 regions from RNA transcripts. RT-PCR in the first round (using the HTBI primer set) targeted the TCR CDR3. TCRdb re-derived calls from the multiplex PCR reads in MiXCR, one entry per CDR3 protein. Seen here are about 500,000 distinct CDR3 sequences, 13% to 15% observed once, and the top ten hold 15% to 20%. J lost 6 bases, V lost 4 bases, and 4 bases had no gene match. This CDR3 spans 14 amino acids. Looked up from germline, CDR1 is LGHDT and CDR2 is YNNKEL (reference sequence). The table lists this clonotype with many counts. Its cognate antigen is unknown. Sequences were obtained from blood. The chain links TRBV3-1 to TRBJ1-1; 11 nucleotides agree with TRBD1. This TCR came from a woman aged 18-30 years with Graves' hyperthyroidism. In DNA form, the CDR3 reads TGTGCCAGCAGCCCCTGGGACAGGGGGTCTGAAGCTTTCTTT. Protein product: CASSPWDRGSEAFF. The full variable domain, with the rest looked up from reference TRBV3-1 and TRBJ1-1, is DTAVSQTPKYLVTQMGNDKSIKCEQNLGHDTMYWYKQDSKKFLKIMFSYNNKELIINETVPNRFSPKSPDKAHLNLHINSLELGDSAVYFCASSPWDRGSEAFFGQGTRLTVV.